This record looks at one T cell receptor (beta chain) sequence and its context. Other nucleotide sequences in the sample specify the same CDR3. The data belong to a study of shared clonotypes between healthy human individuals. CD8 cells regarded as naive lacked CD45RO, were positively chosen for CCR7, and omitted terminally differentiated effector memory CD45RA+ cells. Donors, healthy HIV-negative adults, lacked recent acute infections or vaccinations. Each donor was a Caucasian adult residing in Nashville, Tennessee. Sorted-subset replicate PCR reactions contained approximately 190 ng DNA, corresponding to some 29,000 T cell genomes. Assay: immunoSEQ multiplex PCR; the TCRdb copy retains only in-frame clones and omits some. There are some 2.1 million clones in the sample; just under 95% occur only once, and approximately 1.6% lies in the top ten. J was trimmed by 3 bases and V by 6 bases; bases with no gene match: 4. The length of the CDR3 is 14 residues. The germline gives CDR1 MNHEY, CDR2 SVGAGI.

The J gene is TRBJ1-5, the V gene TRBV6-5; 8 bases are a match to TRBD1. The receptor was derived from a man between 18 and 29 years old in good health. Some clones in this sample may be carry-over from other donors' samples. The sample was naive CD8+ T cells from PBMCs. CDR3 coding DNA: TGTGCCAGCAGCCTGACAGGGGTCAATCAGCCCCAGCATTTT. Protein sequence: CASSLTGVNQPQHF.